This entry concerns a single T cell receptor (beta chain). Which antigen it targets is not known. No base quality values were provided; no much bigger clone lies one nucleotide off. This entry comes from a study of blood T cells in healthy people across ages (dated by TCRdb to between 2015 and 2017). Broadly, across the study: In model experiments, roughly one uniquely barcoded TCR beta cDNA molecule per two T cells was captured by template switching. The donors were split into four age groups: young (average around 17 years), middle-aged (about 40), aged (62) and long-lived (roughly 77). The study analyzed two additional independent replicas of 1 million unique cDNA reads from the same blood draw for two donors, one aged 18 to 29 and one aged 80 or older. To avoid experimental bias, donors of different ages were spread randomly across the sequencing lanes. Using deep sequencing normalized with unique cDNA molecular identifiers, the study measured how TCR beta repertoire diversity changes with age. Study-wide conclusions, independent of this receptor: Estimates of total diversity from one million sequenced T cells were regarded as lower bounds and underestimates. There was a strong correlation between observed TCR beta diversity and the percentage of naive T cells measured by flow cytometry. Because profiling used bulk unsorted PBMCs, naive and antigen-experienced compartments could not be compared conclusively. The long-lived group showed more naive CD4+ T cells, fewer expanded clones and increased TCR diversity than the aged group, suggesting age selection. Because the CMV infection status of the donors was unknown, age-related changes in expanded clonotypes may potentially have been confounded. Observed TCR beta diversity per million T cells fell roughly linearly with age, and a significant reduction was already apparent by age around 36.

The library was built by means of 5' RACE. For sequencing, an Illumina HiSeq 2500 was employed. A second 7 to 11 cycle PCR used a sample-barcoded 5' primer and a J-beta primer mix. A template-switch 5' adaptor carrying 12 random nucleotides introduced a unique molecular identifier onto each TCR beta cDNA molecule. Each sample yielded at least 3 million CDR3-containing paired-end reads. First-strand cDNA synthesis was performed from all RNA using the Mint cDNA synthesis kit, with priming by a TRBC-specific oligonucleotide. Following uracil-DNA glycosylase treatment, a first 18-cycle PCR with universal primers M1SS and BC2_uni_R was performed on all cDNA. Under the source paper's analysis protocol: Normalization of each sample was performed by random selection of 1 million high-quality reads, each carrying a distinct molecular identifier. Reads sharing molecular identifiers were discarded rather than binned into consensus sequences. MiTCR, run with a Q25 quality threshold and the strictest error-elimination algorithm, handled CDR3 identification, clonotype clustering and error correction. A nonparametric unseen species model with Euler transformation was used to estimate a lower bound on total TCR beta diversity. Using fastp at Q25 and MiXCR, TCRdb reprocessed the public reads and kept productive beta chains. Each record represents a unique CDR3 protein, reported with the most common genes and DNA among its rows. The V and J calls were determined by TCRdb, not by the authors. This sample lists about 680,000 distinct CDR3 sequences; more than 40% were detected once. Of the sample, roughly 30% falls within the top ten clones.

Systemically healthy Caucasian individuals from Russia, some 40 in total and aged roughly 6 to 90 years, were included as donors. Around 9.9 milliliters of peripheral blood were collected from each donor into EDTA-treated Vacutainer tubes. Ficoll-Paque density-gradient centrifugation was used to isolate PBMCs, with at least 7 million per sample. Trizol reagent was used to extract total RNA from the PBMCs, yielding at least 5.5 micrograms per sample. For every donor, flow cytometry on a PBMC aliquot measured the percentage of naive CD45RAhigh/CD27high T cells. V is reduced by 4 bases and J by 2 bases, leaving a spacing of 11 bases between them. The germline V gene (reference sequence) supplies CDR1 DFQATT and CDR2 SNEGSKA. The CDR3 contains 13 residues, cysteine and phenylalanine counted. The kept DNA is CDR3 alone, 39 bases in frame from the first base.

The receptor comes from a woman aged 55 to 70 in good health. Sequenced material: blood. The chain uses TRBV20-1 and TRBJ2-5; the D gene is perhaps TRBD1, from 6 matching bases. The CDR3 reads as follows: CSAKKTGQETQYF. The nucleotides read TGCAGTGCTAAAAAGACAGGACAAGAGACCCAGTACTTC.